Listed here are 16 T cell receptor beta chains from one sample, sequenced in a study of spatial heterogeneity in lung cancer. TCRdb reprocessed the 5' RACE reads via MiXCR and lists one record per CDR3 protein. The repertoire holds hundreds of distinct CDR3 sequences, with about 21% as singletons. Stated time point: sample taken at primary tumor resection. Unsorted whole RNA from tumor, nontumor lung or frozen PBMC underwent sequencing. The sequences come from PBMCs, collected at surgery. The source is a male donor with early-stage non-small cell lung cancer.

This clonotype came up a few times. Because the library targeted alpha chains, this beta chain is an off-target read whose size means little. The genes are TRBV4-3 and TRBJ2-5; D gene ambiguous. Germline V gene lookup returns CDR1 LGHNA and CDR2 YSLEER. CDR3 length: 14 amino acids. Trimming pared 4 bases from V and 0 bases from J, leaving 9 bases between. The CDR3: CASSPQSYQETQYF. The CDR3 region has the DNA TGCGCCAGCAGCCCGCAGTCGTACCAAGAGACCCAGTACTTC.

This clonotype ranks as large. In a library made to pick up alpha chains, this beta chain is a stray read with a size that means little. The V and J genes are TRBV6-2 or TRBV6-3 and TRBJ2-7; 9 bases agree with TRBD1. Looked up from germline, CDR1 is MNHEY and CDR2 is SVGEGT. V lost 6 bases to trimming and J lost 6 bases; unmatched junction nucleotides: 12. The CDR3 is made up of 15 amino acids. The CDR3 protein is CASSRPGQGIFEQYF. In DNA form, the CDR3 reads TGTGCCAGCAGCCGTCCGGGACAGGGAATATTCGAGCAGTACTTC.

Concerning this clonotype: This beta chain lies outside the target of a library built for alpha chains; its clone size means little. The chain combines TRBV21-1 with TRBJ2-7; the DNA was not used to check the table's D call, TRBD1. TRBV21-1 is a documented pseudogene. This CDR3 is 22 amino acids long. Here the CDR3 DNA reads TGTGCCAGCAGCAAAGTCGAGGGCATCGGCTGCGGGATGGGACAGAATTTTTACGAGCAGTACTTC. It encodes CASSKVEGIGCGMGQNFYEQYF.

This clonotype is categorized as medium-sized (0.01 to 0.1%). Being off target in a library aimed at alpha chains, this beta chain has a size of little meaning. The chain has TRBV3-1 and TRBJ2-7; D is perhaps TRBD1 (5 bases). Germline V gives CDR1 LGHDT, CDR2 YNNKEL (reference sequence). V was shortened by 3 bases and J by 8 bases, with 14 bases between the two germline ends. The CDR3 extends over 13 amino acids. The CDR3 is CASSQHHRNQQYF. In nucleotides, the CDR3 is TGTGCCAGCAGCCAGCACCACAGGAATCAGCAGTACTTC.

This clonotype was found a few times. Being off target in a library aimed at alpha chains, this beta chain has a size of little meaning. The V gene is TRBV5-1, the J gene TRBJ2-3, with a possible D match to TRBD1 (5 bases). V gave up 1 base and J gave up 2 bases, with 11 bases separating them. The germline CDR1 and CDR2 sequences are SGHRS and YFSETQ. The CDR3 contains 15 residues. CDR3 sequence (DNA): TGCGCCAGCAGCTTGTGGACACGAGCCACAGATACGCAGTATTTT. This encodes CASSLWTRATDTQYF.

This clonotype rates as medium-sized. The size of this beta chain means little, since it is a stray read in a library made for alpha chains. DNA for the CDR3: TGTGCCAGTAGTAACCCGAACACCGGGGAGCTGTTTTTT. Amino acids: CASSNPNTGELFF. The chain couples TRBV19 to TRBJ2-2; D remains unclear. CDR1 is LNHDA and CDR2 is SQIVND in the germline V gene (reference sequence). V shed 4 bases and J shed 0 bases, with 3 bases lying between them. This CDR3 contains 13 residues.

This clonotype was recorded a few times. This beta chain lies outside the target of a library built for alpha chains; its clone size means little. The chain couples TRBV2 to TRBJ2-3; D is unclear. CDR3 length: 14 amino acids. V lost 8 bases, J lost 2 bases, and 14 bases lay in between. The germline CDR1 and CDR2 sequences are SNHLY and FYNNEI. The CDR3 DNA sequence: TGTGCCAGCGCGGCCCACTTGAACACAGATACGCAGTATTTT. Amino acids: CASAAHLNTDTQYF.

As regards this clonotype: The library was built for alpha chains, so this beta chain is an off-target read and its size means little. The chain is built from TRBV7-7 and TRBJ2-1; 8 bases are a match to TRBD2. Germline assignment: CDR1 SSHAT and CDR2 FNYEAQ (reference sequence). The CDR3 consists of 16 residues. Germline trimming cut 0 bases from V and 9 bases from J; bases unmatched to any gene: 10. CDR3 nucleotide sequence: TGTGCCAGCAGCTTAGCTGCCGGGGGGGCAGTTGGTGAGCAGTTCTTC. Translated, it gives CASSLAAGGAVGEQFF. Using reference TRBV7-7 and TRBJ2-1 for the parts outside the CDR3, the full variable domain is GAGVSQSPRYKVTKRGQDVTLRCDPISSHATLYWYQQALGQGPEFLTYFNYEAQPDKSGLPSDRFSAERPEGSISTLTIQRTEQRDSAMYRCASSLAAGGAVGEQFFGPGTRLTVL.

Comments on this clonotype: Being off target in a library aimed at alpha chains, this beta chain has a size of little meaning. The chain carries TRBV20-1 and TRBJ2-7; D is uncertain. CDR1 and CDR2 (germline): DFQATT, SNEGSKA (reference sequence). The CDR3 is 14 amino acids. DNA for the CDR3: TGCAGGCGCCGGGCATGGCCCTACCCCTACGAGCAGTACTTC. Residues: CRRRAWPYPYEQYF.

This clonotype is labeled large. This beta chain came through as a stray read in a library set up for alpha chains, and its size says little. V gene TRBV10-3 combines with J gene TRBJ2-7, with D possibly called TRBD1 or TRBD2 (5 bases each). The CDR3 consists of 13 residues. CDR1 and CDR2 from the germline V gene are ENHRY and SYGVKD. V was trimmed by 11 bases and J by 4 bases, leaving 18 bases between them. DNA of the CDR3: TGTGCCGCGAGGGACGTCCTAAAATACGAGCAGTACTTC. The encoded protein is CAARDVLKYEQYF.

A note on this clonotype: Because the library targeted alpha chains, this beta chain is an off-target read whose size means little. The CDR3 region is CASSLGQSRTGELFF. CDR3 bases: TGTGCCAGCAGTTTGGGACAGTCTCGCACCGGGGAGCTGTTTTTT. V gene TRBV28 combines with J gene TRBJ2-2; 7 nucleotides line up with TRBD1. J gave up 4 bases and V 3 bases, and 5 bases lay outside the gene matches. CDR3 length: 15 amino acids. CDR1 is MDHEN, CDR2 SYDVKM, per germline.

About this clonotype itself: Found in a library prepared for alpha chains, this beta chain is an off-target read, and its abundance has little meaning. The gene calls are TRBV19 and TRBJ2-1, with D maybe TRBD1 (5 bases). The CDR3 is 15 amino acids. Trimming took off 6 bases at V and 4 bases at J, with 16 bases between the two ends. Germline loops: CDR1 LNHDA, CDR2 SQIVND (reference sequence). CDR3 sequence: CASSATANLYNEQFF. The CDR3 DNA reads TGTGCCAGTAGCGCGACAGCGAACCTTTACAATGAGCAGTTCTTC.

This clonotype occurred a few times. Within a library made for alpha chains, this beta chain is off target, and its count is uninformative. The chain's CDR3 is CASSTYQDTQYF. The DNA for the CDR3 is TGTGCCAGCAGTACTTATCAGGATACGCAGTATTTT. This chain links TRBV7-2 with TRBJ2-3, with no clear D. CDR3 length: 12 amino acids. Trimming took 6 bases from V and 6 from J, leaving 10 bases between them. Germline V gives CDR1 SGHTA, CDR2 FQGNSA.

Within the sample, this clonotype is large. As an off-target read in a library built for alpha chains, this beta chain has a frequency of little significance. The CDR3 nucleotides read TGTGCCAGCAGCTCGGACAGGGGCTACGAGCAGTACTTC. As protein: CASSSDRGYEQYF. The chain is built from TRBV7-8 and TRBJ2-7; 9 bases fit TRBD1. J gave up 3 bases and V 4 bases, and 1 base lay outside the gene matches. The CDR3 consists of 13 residues. Germline-derived CDR1 and CDR2 are SGHVS and FQNEAQ.

Turning to this clonotype: Found in a library prepared for alpha chains, this beta chain is an off-target read, and its abundance has little meaning. V is TRBV7-9 and J is TRBJ2-7; TRBD1 agrees at 7 bases. The V gene's germline CDR1 is SEHNR and CDR2 FQNEAQ (reference sequence). CDR3 size: 14 residues. With 5 bases clipped from V and 2 bases from J, the junction kept 6 bases outside the gene matches. DNA for the CDR3: TGTGCCAGCAGCCCCGACAGGGTCCCCTACGAGCAGTACTTC. It yields the protein CASSPDRVPYEQYF.

In its sample, this clonotype is large. This beta chain lies outside the target of a library built for alpha chains; its clone size means little. V gene TRBV12-3 or TRBV12-4 combines with J gene TRBJ2-1; D is unresolved. This CDR3 has 13 amino acids. V was shortened by 4 bases and J by 8 bases, with 12 bases between the two germline ends. DNA of the CDR3: TGTGCCAGCAGTTCCGGTACCTGGGATGAGCAGTTCTTC. Residues: CASSSGTWDEQFF.